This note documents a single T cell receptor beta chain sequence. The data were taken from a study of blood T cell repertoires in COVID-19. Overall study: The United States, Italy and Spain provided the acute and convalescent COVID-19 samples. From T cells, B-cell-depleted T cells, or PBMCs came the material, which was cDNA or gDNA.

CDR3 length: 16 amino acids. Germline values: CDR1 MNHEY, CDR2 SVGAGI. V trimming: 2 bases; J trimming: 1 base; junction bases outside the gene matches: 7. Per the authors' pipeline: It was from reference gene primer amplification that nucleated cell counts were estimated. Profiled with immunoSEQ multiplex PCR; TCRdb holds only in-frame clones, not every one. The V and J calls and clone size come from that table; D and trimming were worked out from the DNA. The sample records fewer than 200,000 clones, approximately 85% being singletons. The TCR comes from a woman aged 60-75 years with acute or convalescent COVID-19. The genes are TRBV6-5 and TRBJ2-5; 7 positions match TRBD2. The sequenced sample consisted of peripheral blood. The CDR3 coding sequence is TGTGCCAGCAGTTACGGGGTGGCTAGCGGCCAAGAGACCCAGTACTTC. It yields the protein CASSYGVASGQETQYF.